This entry is about one TCR beta chain. The target of this receptor is not known. Base qualities are not provided; no much larger clone lies one nucleotide away. CDR1 MNHNY and CDR2 SVGAGI are derived from the germline V gene (reference sequence). The V end gives up 4 bases and the J end 4 bases, leaving 7 bases in the junction not matched to a gene. The CDR3 runs 15 amino acids, cysteine and phenylalanine included. The retained sequence is limited to the CDR3, 45 bases, with the frame set at the first base. To sequence the TCRbeta CDR3 region, genomic DNA was isolated from the sorted cells. The immunoSEQ Assay was used to sequence the TCRbeta CDR3 regions. TCRdb re-hosts the immuneACCESS table, in-frame sequences only. Its copies lack some clones; in the studies checked, an unresolved V gene accounts for under half of them, and the cause for the rest is not known. The sample profile shows around 34,000 clones; 81% of them were found once. The ten largest clonotypes hold over 1.1% of the sample.

These data belong to a study of OX40 agonist ivuxolimab in advanced cancers. The study in broad terms: Ivuxolimab was an agonistic, fully human IgG2 monoclonal antibody directed against OX40 (CD134), a costimulatory receptor. Intravenous ivuxolimab was administered to patients every 2 weeks at six dose levels: 0.01, 0.1, 0.3, 1.5, 3 and 10 mg/kg. Of the 50 to 55 dose-escalation patients, hepatocellular carcinoma was present in roughly 19, melanoma in some 15, renal cell carcinoma in 9 and head and neck cancer in 9. Patients were allowed to have had prior anti-PD-1, anti-PD-L1 or anti-CTLA-4 therapy, and more than 35% of the dose-escalation patients had been treated with checkpoint inhibitors. The dose-escalation cohort was about 83% male with a mean age of around 62 years, ranging from 23 to 79. The point of sequencing TCRbeta in the periphery was to test whether ivuxolimab changed TCR sequence diversity and drove clonal T-cell expansion. Partial responses occurred in three dose-escalation patients, of whom one had hepatocellular carcinoma and two had cutaneous melanoma. The paper reports the monotherapy dose-escalation portion (N of about 54 patients) of the phase I ivuxolimab trial. General conclusions and limits of the study: The antigen specificity of the peripheral T cells that underwent clonal expansion was not determined. At doses of 0.1 to 3.0 mg/kg, clonal expansion of both CD4+ and CD8+ T cells in blood was seen between baseline and week 6. Low levels of normalized T-cell clonal expansion were also seen in some patients who did not respond. Partial responders in the 0.1-3.0 mg/kg groups had among the lowest normalized peripheral clonal expansion, especially among CD8+ T cells. After ivuxolimab, more expanded clones were found on average in CD8+ T cells than in CD4+ T cells.

The trial excluded patients who had a history of autoimmune disease or who were on systemic immunosuppression. In every dose cohort, peripheral blood was drawn for TCR sequencing at baseline, cycle 4 day 1, and cycle 7 day 1. The samples were drawn from a first-in-human, open-label, multicenter phase I dose-escalation trial of ivuxolimab. Adults with locally advanced or metastatic melanoma, renal cell carcinoma, hepatocellular carcinoma or head and neck squamous cell carcinoma were enrolled in the trial. CD4+ and CD8+ T cells were sorted separately from peripheral blood before TCR sequencing. This clonotype was obtained from an adult with an advanced solid tumor such as melanoma, head and neck, liver or kidney cancer. This sample comprised CD4+ or CD8+ T cells sorted from blood, obtained in a trial of the OX40 agonist ivuxolimab. Recombination linked TRBV6-6 to TRBJ2-5; 9 bases in between match TRBD2. The DNA is TGTGCCAGCAGTTCGACTAGCGGACCATCAGAGACCCAGTACTTC. This sequence encodes CASSSTSGPSETQYF.